This TCR beta chain was retrieved from a study of blood T cells in healthy people across ages. Whole-study findings and limits: Estimates based on one million T cells were treated as lower bounds.

Germline V gene lookup returns CDR1 SGHTA and CDR2 FQGTGA. V was clipped by 5 bases and J by 5 bases; unmatched bases: 5. CDR3 length: 14 residues. This clonotype was found a few times. What it binds is unknown. Primers used in a second PCR of about 6 to 11 cycles were a sample-barcoded 5' primer and a J-beta primer mix. Each cDNA molecule received a tag from a template-switch adaptor that had 12 random nucleotides. TCRdb reprocessed the 5' RACE reads via MiXCR and lists one record per CDR3 protein. Here the sample spans over 1,500,000 distinct CDR3 sequences, 49% being singletons. This chain links TRBV7-3 with TRBJ2-1; the match to TRBD1 covers 8 bases. This TCR was recovered from a middle-aged woman in good health. What was sequenced was blood. CDR3 in amino acids: CASSAMTGDNEQFF. CDR3 nucleotide sequence: TGTGCCAGCAGCGCGATGACAGGGGACAATGAGCAGTTCTTC. The full variable domain, its missing parts supplied by reference TRBV7-3 and TRBJ2-1, is GAGVSQTPSNKVTEKGKYVELRCDPISGHTALYWYRQSLGQGPEFLIYFQGTGAADDSGLPNDRFFAVRPEGSVSTLKIQRTERGDSAVYLCASSAMTGDNEQFFGPGTRLTVL.